This TCR beta chain emerged from a study of shared clonotypes between healthy human individuals. General study findings and limits: Sampling covered nothing but blood. Tissue TCR repertoires likely differ from those found in blood.

With regard to this clone: The target antigen is unknown.

Profiled with immunoSEQ multiplex PCR; TCRdb holds only in-frame clones, not every one. The table lists more than 2 million clones, about 94% of them singletons, with 0.9% to 1.4% in the top ten. Cells designated naive CD8 were CD45RO-negative and were positively selected for CCR7, with terminally differentiated effector memory CD45RA+ cells excluded. The V gene end was trimmed by 5 bases and the J gene end by 7 bases; junction bases not matched to a gene: 11. This CDR3 is 16 amino acids long. Germline loops: CDR1 MNHEY, CDR2 SMNVEV (reference sequence). The gene calls are TRBV27 and TRBJ2-1, with 10 bases that match TRBD2. Sequenced: naive CD8+ T cells sorted from blood. This clonotype was obtained from a young man in good health. CDR3 sequence reads: CASSPTLSGGANEQFF. CDR3 nucleotides: TGTGCCAGCAGTCCTACCCTAAGCGGGGGGGCGAATGAGCAGTTCTTC.